These 10 T cell receptor beta chains were all obtained from the same sample, sequenced in a study of cytomegalovirus exposure and HLA in healthy donors. With 60 Vbeta and 13 Jbeta primers, the PCR was carried out. Profiled with immunoSEQ multiplex PCR; TCRdb holds only in-frame clones, not every one. The sample shows 100,000 to 150,000 clones, and around 1.5% sits with its ten largest clones. The sequenced sample was PBMCs. The source is a woman between 35 and 50 years old in good health and CMV-seronegative.

The chain's CDR3 is CASSYSIPATNEKLFF. The CDR3 coding sequence is TGTGCCAGCAGTTACTCTATTCCTGCAACTAATGAAAAACTGTTTTTT. This chain uses TRBV6-5 with TRBJ1-4; D is uncertain. Per the germline V gene, CDR1 is MNHEY and CDR2 is SVGAGI. This CDR3 is 16 amino acids long. Trimming left V 0 bases short and J 0 bases short, with 8 bases between.

The chain uses TRBV9 and TRBJ2-3, with 12 bases lining up with TRBD2. V dropped 2 bases and J dropped 6; count of bases not matched to a gene: 4. CDR1 is SGDLS, CDR2 YYNGEE, per germline. The CDR3 runs 15 residues. The CDR3: CASSVSSGGVDTQYF. CDR3 sequence (DNA): TGTGCCAGCAGCGTTTCTAGCGGGGGGGTCGATACGCAGTATTTT. The full variable domain, its missing parts supplied by reference TRBV9 and TRBJ2-3, is DSGVTQTPKHLITATGQRVTLRCSPRSGDLSVYWYQQSLDQGLQFLIQYYNGEERAKGNILERFSAQQFPDLHSELNLSSLELGDSALYFCASSVSSGGVDTQYFGPGTRLTVL.

V gene TRBV7-2 combines with J gene TRBJ1-6, with a tentative D call TRBD1 (6 bases). Germline assignment: CDR1 SGHTA and CDR2 FQGNSA. CDR3 size: 18 residues. V was shortened by 0 bases and J by 4 bases, with 16 bases between the two germline ends. CDR3 amino acids: CASSLAKAGAFYNSPLHF. The CDR3 coding sequence is TGTGCCAGCAGCTTAGCGAAGGCAGGGGCCTTTTATAATTCACCCCTCCACTTT.

The chain couples TRBV6-6 to TRBJ1-5; D remains unclear. The CDR3 contains 14 residues. V was shortened by 2 bases and J by 4 bases, with 9 bases between the two germline ends. Germline V gives CDR1 MNHNY, CDR2 SVGAGI (reference sequence). CDR3 in DNA: TGTGCCAGCAGTTACGGCGGAAAGAATCAGCCCCAGCATTTT. Translating gives CASSYGGKNQPQHF.

V is TRBV11-2 and J is TRBJ2-7; TRBD2 matches at 7 bases. Trimming took 1 base from V and 3 from J; bases not matched to a gene: 12. This CDR3 has 17 residues. Germline CDR1 is SGHAT and CDR2 is FQNNGV. CDR3: CASSLGDVPSGVYEQYF. The CDR3 nucleotides read TGTGCCAGCAGCTTAGGAGATGTGCCTAGCGGTGTCTACGAGCAGTACTTC.

This chain links TRBV5-1 with TRBJ1-5; 9 nucleotides align to TRBD1. Germline V gene data show CDR1 as SGHRS and CDR2 as YFSETQ. There are 15 residues in the CDR3. The junction had 8 bases not matched to a gene; V was cut back by 4 bases and J by 6 bases. This CDR3 reads CASSPGTGWGQPQHF. The CDR3 DNA is TGCGCCAGCAGCCCCGGGACAGGGTGGGGTCAGCCCCAGCATTTT.

The chain has TRBV9 and TRBJ2-2, with D maybe TRBD1 (6 bases). CDR1 is SGDLS, CDR2 YYNGEE, per germline. Trimming removed 0 bases from V and 0 bases from J, with 12 bases in between. CDR3 length: 17 residues. DNA of the CDR3: TGTGCCAGCAGCGTAGATTCGCAGGGGCCGAACACCGGGGAGCTGTTTTTT. It encodes CASSVDSQGPNTGELFF. The full variable domain, completed using reference TRBV9 and TRBJ2-2, is DSGVTQTPKHLITATGQRVTLRCSPRSGDLSVYWYQQSLDQGLQFLIQYYNGEERAKGNILERFSAQQFPDLHSELNLSSLELGDSALYFCASSVDSQGPNTGELFFGEGSRLTVL.

A word on this clone: Other DNA sequences within the sample encode an identical CDR3. The gene calls are TRBV5-1 and TRBJ1-1; no clear D. Trimming pared 0 bases from V and 1 base from J, leaving 7 bases between. The CDR3 spans 14 residues. Per the germline V gene, CDR1 is SGHRS and CDR2 is YFSETQ. The CDR3 DNA reads TGCGCCAGCAGCTTGGGACTCCCGAACACTGAAGCTTTCTTT. Amino acid sequence: CASSLGLPNTEAFF. Together with reference TRBV5-1 and TRBJ1-1, the CDR3 gives the full variable domain: KAGVTQTPRYLIKTRGQQVTLSCSPISGHRSVSWYQQTPGQGLQFLFEYFSETQRNKGNFPGRFSGRQFSNSRSEMNVSTLELGDSALYLCASSLGLPNTEAFFGQGTRLTVV.

This CDR3 is CASSYSTGGVTYEQYV. CDR3 DNA: TGTGCCAGCAGTTACTCCACAGGGGGCGTCACCTACGAGCAGTACGTC. The rearrangement uses TRBV6-6 and TRBJ2-7; the match to TRBD1 covers 9 bases. V was pared by 0 bases and J by 2 bases, with 5 bases of the junction left unmatched. Per germline, CDR1 MNHNY and CDR2 SVGAGI (reference sequence). There are 16 residues in the CDR3.

V is TRBV7-2 and J is TRBJ2-1; TRBD2 matches 13 bases. Per germline, CDR1 SGHTA and CDR2 FQGNSA. There are 18 residues in the CDR3. The trim removed 5 bases at V and 10 bases at J, leaving 17 bases unmatched. CDR3 loop: CASSPPLAGGFGLREQFF. The CDR3 DNA follows: TGTGCCAGCAGCCCACCACTAGCGGGGGGGTTTGGTTTACGGGAGCAGTTCTTC. Combining the CDR3 with reference TRBV7-2 and TRBJ2-1 gives the whole variable domain GAGVSQSPSNKVTEKGKDVELRCDPISGHTALYWYRQSLGQGLEFLIYFQGNSAPDKSGLPSDRFSAERTGGSVSTLTIQRTQQEDSAVYLCASSPPLAGGFGLREQFFGPGTRLTVL.